This record covers a single T cell receptor beta chain. The data were taken from a study of blood T cell repertoires in COVID-19. Study-wide context: T cells, B-cell-depleted T cells, or PBMCs provided the cDNA or gDNA that served as material.

Here immunoSEQ multiplex PCR was the method, and the copy in TCRdb shows in-frame clones only, minus some. The profile shows roughly 76,000 clones, around 86% of them singletons. Germline V gene lookup returns CDR1 MDHEN and CDR2 SYDVKM. V dropped 5 bases and J dropped 6; count of bases not matched to a gene: 8. CDR3 length: 15 amino acids. Sequencing was carried out using peripheral blood. The chain carries TRBV28 and TRBJ1-2; 11 nucleotides match TRBD1. The clonotype comes from a woman under 30 with acute or convalescent COVID-19. This chain's CDR3 is CASSIRTGGFHGYTF. The CDR3 DNA follows: TGTGCCAGCAGTATACGGACAGGGGGCTTCCATGGCTACACCTTC.